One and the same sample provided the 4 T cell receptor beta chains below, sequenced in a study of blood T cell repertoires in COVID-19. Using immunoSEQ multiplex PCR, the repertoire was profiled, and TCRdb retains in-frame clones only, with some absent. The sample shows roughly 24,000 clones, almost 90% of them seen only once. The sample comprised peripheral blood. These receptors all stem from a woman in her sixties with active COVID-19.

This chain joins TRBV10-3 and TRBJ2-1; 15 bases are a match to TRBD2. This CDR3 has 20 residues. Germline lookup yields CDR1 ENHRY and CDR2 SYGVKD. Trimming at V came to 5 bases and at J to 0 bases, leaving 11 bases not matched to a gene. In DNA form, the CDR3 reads TGTGCCATCAGTAATTCAGGGACTAGCGGGAGGAAGAGCTCCTACAATGAGCAGTTCTTC. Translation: CAISNSGTSGRKSSYNEQFF.

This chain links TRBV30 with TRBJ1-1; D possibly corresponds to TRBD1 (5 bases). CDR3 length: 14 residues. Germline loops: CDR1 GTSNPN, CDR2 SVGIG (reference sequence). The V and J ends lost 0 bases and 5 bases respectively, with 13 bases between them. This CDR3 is CAWSVLGGETEAFF. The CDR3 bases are TGTGCCTGGAGTGTATTGGGGGGGGAGACTGAAGCTTTCTTT.

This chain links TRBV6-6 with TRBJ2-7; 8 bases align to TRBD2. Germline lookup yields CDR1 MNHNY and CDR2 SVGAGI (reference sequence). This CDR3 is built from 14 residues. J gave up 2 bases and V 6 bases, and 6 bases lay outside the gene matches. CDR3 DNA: TGTGCCAGCAGCACAGCGGGAGCGGCCTACGAGCAGTACTTC. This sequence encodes CASSTAGAAYEQYF.

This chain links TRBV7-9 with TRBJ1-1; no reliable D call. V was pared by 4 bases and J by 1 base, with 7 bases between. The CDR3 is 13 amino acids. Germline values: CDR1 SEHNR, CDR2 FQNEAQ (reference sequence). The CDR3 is CASSWQENTEAFF. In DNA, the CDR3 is TGTGCCAGCAGCTGGCAAGAGAACACTGAAGCTTTCTTT.